A few counts support the clone carrying this T cell receptor beta chain. Its antigen is unknown. Each CDR3 protein gets one entry after TCRdb re-called the 5' RACE reads with MiXCR. The sample includes 570,000 or so distinct CDR3 sequences, 9.6% of them seen just once. This sample is part of a study of identical twins. Findings of the study overall: Findings came from cross-sectional statistics, without long-term follow-up of donors.

The CDR3 totals 15 residues. The trim removed 7 bases at V and 1 base at J, leaving 7 bases unmatched. Germline assignment: CDR1 MNHNS and CDR2 SASEGT. The same specimen was also included in a second study, on yellow fever vaccine responses in identical twins.

Sequenced material: PBMCs. The clonotype originates from a woman in her late teens or twenties in good health. The chain recombines TRBV6-1 with TRBJ1-3, with 7 bases fitting TRBD1. CDR3 DNA sequence: TGTGCCAGCATTGGACAGGAACCGTCTGGAAACACCATATATTTT. This codes for CASIGQEPSGNTIYF.